This TCR beta chain appears in the sequencing data of a study of blood T cell repertoires in COVID-19. Study background: Researchers got acute and convalescent COVID-19 samples from the United States, Italy and Spain.

A Seattle source enrolled patients during active infection and followed them longitudinally. In the authors' methods: Estimation of nucleated cell counts relied on the amplification of reference gene primers. Data came from immunoSEQ multiplex PCR; TCRdb stores just in-frame clones and leaves some out. V and J calls and clone size are those listed in that table; D and trimming were worked out from the DNA. The sample contains 150,000 to 200,000 clones, more than 75% of which appear only once. The specimen sequenced was peripheral blood. This sequence originates from a woman aged 65 to 85 with COVID-19, enrolled during active disease.

CDR3 region: CASSLYSGGTPGLGTQYF. CDR3 DNA: TGCGCCAGCAGCTTGTATAGTGGGGGGACCCCTGGTTTGGGGACCCAGTACTTC. This chain joins TRBV5-1 and TRBJ2-5; D perhaps matches TRBD2 (6 bases). V was cut by 1 base and J by 7 bases, with 26 bases left in between. The CDR3 has 18 residues. Looked up from germline, CDR1 is SGHRS and CDR2 is YFSETQ.